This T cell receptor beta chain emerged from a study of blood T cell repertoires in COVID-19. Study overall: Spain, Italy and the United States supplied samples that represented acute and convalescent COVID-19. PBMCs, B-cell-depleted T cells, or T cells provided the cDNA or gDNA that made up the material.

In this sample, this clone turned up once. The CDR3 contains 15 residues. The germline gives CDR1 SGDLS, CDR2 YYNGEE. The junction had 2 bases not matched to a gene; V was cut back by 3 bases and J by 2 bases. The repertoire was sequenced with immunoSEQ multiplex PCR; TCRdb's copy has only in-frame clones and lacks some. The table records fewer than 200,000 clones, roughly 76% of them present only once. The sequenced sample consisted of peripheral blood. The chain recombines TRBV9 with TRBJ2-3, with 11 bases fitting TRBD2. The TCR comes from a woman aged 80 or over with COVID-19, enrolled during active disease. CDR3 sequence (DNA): TGTGCCAGCAGCGCGACTAGCGGGACCACAGATACGCAGTATTTT. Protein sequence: CASSATSGTTDTQYF.